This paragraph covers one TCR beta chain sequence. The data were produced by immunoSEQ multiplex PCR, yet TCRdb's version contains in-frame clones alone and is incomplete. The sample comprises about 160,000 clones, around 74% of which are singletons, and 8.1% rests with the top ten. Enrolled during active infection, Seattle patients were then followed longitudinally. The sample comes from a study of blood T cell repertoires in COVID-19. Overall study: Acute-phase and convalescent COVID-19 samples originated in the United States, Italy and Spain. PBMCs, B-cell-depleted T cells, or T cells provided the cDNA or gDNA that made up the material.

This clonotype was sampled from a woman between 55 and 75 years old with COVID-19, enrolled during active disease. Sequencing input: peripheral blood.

The CDR3 DNA follows: TGTGCCAGTTACAGGGGGTTCGGCAATCAGCCCCAGCATTTT. Translated, it gives CASYRGFGNQPQHF. The chain joins TRBV19 to TRBJ1-5; TRBD1 agrees at 8 bases. This CDR3 is 14 amino acids long. V lost 8 bases, J lost 2 bases, and 5 bases stayed unmatched. Germline-derived CDR1 and CDR2 are LNHDA and SQIVND (reference sequence).